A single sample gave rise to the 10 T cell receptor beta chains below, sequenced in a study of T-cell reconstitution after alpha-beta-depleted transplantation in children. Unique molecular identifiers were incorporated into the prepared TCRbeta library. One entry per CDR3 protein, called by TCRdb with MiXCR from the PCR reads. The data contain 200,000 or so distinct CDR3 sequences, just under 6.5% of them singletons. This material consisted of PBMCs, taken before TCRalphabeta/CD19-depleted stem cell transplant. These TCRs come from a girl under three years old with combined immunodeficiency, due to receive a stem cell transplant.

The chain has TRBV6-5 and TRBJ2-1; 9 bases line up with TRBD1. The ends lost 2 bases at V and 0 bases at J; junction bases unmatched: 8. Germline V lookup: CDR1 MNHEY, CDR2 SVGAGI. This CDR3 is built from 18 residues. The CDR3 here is CASSYPRQGGSSYNEQFF. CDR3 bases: TGTGCCAGCAGTTACCCTAGACAGGGGGGGAGCTCCTACAATGAGCAGTTCTTC.

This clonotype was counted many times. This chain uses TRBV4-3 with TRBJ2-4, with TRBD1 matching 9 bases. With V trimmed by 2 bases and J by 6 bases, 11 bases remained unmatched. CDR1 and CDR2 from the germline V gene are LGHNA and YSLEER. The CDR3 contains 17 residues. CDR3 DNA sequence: TGCGCCAGCAGCCAATCGCCGGCCGGGACAGGGAGAAACATTCAGTACTTC. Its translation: CASSQSPAGTGRNIQYF.

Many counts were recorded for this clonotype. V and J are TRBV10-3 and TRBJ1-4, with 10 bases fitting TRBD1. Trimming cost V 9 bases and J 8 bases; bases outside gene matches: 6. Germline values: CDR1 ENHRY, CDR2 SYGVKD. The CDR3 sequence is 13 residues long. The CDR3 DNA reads TGTGCCATGGAGTTGGGACAGGGGGAAAAACTGTTTTTT. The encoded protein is CAMELGQGEKLFF.

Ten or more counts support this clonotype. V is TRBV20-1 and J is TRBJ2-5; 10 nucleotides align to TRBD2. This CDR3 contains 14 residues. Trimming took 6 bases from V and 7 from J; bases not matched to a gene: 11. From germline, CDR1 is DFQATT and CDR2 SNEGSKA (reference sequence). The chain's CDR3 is CSAHAGTSDGTQYF. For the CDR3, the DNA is TGCAGTGCCCACGCCGGGACTAGCGATGGGACCCAGTACTTC.

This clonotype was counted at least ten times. The CDR3 loop reads CSASLGREQFF. The CDR3 nucleotides are TGCAGTGCTTCACTAGGGAGGGAGCAGTTCTTC. The rearrangement uses TRBV20-1 and TRBJ2-1, with D possibly TRBD2 on 6 matching bases. Germline V gene sequence: CDR1 DFQATT, CDR2 SNEGSKA (reference sequence). With 5 bases removed from V and 10 bases from J, the gap between germline ends came to 12 bases. The CDR3 sequence is 11 residues long.

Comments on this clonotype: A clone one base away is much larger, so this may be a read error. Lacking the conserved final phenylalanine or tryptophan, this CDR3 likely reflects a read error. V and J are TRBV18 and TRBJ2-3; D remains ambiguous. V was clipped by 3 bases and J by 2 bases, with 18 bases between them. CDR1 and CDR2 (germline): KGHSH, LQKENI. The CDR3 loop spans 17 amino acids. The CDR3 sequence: CASSPSHPRVFTDTQYC. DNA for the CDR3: TGTGCCAGCTCACCGTCACACCCGAGAGTCTTCACAGATACGCAGTATTGT.

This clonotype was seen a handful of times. The CDR3 here is CASSDVASGSSYNEQFF. In DNA form, the CDR3 reads TGTGCCAGCAGTGACGTCGCTAGCGGGAGTTCCTACAATGAGCAGTTCTTC. The chain combines TRBV2 with TRBJ2-1; TRBD2 matches 10 bases. CDR1 SNHLY and CDR2 FYNNEI come from the germline V gene. The CDR3 is 17 amino acids. Trimming cost V 3 bases and J 1 base; bases outside gene matches: 6.

The CDR3 region has the DNA TGTGCCAGCAGCCCCGGGACCGCGGGGGCCCAGTACTTC. Protein product: CASSPGTAGAQYF. The chain uses TRBV5-6 and TRBJ2-5; TRBD2 matches 7 bases. The germline gives CDR1 SGHDT, CDR2 YYEEEE. The junction had 9 bases not matched to a gene; V was cut back by 4 bases and J by 9 bases. The CDR3 extends over 13 amino acids.

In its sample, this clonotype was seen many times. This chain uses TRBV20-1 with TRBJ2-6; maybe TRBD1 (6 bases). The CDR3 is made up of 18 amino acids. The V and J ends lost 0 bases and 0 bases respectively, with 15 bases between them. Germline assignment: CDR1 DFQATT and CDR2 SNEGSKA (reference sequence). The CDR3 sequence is CSARDRQVPTSGANVLTF. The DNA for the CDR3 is TGCAGTGCTAGAGATCGACAGGTTCCAACCTCTGGGGCCAACGTCCTGACTTTC.

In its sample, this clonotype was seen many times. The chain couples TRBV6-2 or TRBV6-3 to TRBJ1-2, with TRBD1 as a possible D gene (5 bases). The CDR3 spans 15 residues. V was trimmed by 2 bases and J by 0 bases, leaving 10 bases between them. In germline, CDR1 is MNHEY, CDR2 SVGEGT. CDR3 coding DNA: TGTGCCAGCAGTTACATAACAGGCCCTAACTATGGCTACACCTTC. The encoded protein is CASSYITGPNYGYTF.